A selection of T cell receptor beta chains follows, all from one sample in a study of beta chain features in type 1 diabetes. Clones were read by immunoSEQ multiplex PCR, and TCRdb kept only the in-frame ones, dropping some. The data show hundreds of thousands of clones, about an eighth seen once. Material: naive CD4+ T cells from blood. Source of these receptors: a man aged 18 to 30 with type 1 diabetes. Both conserved end residues are part of each CDR3. A D gene is named only where the DNA matches it firmly. Size is omitted from some rows. Given values are once, few, many or a class for expanded clones.

size: -
D: -
V: TRBV10-3
J: TRBJ2-2
CDR3: CAIRGVGDTGELFF
DNA: TGTGCCATCAGGGGGGTCGGCGACACCGGGGAGCTGTTTTTT

size: -
D: -
V: TRBV7-2
J: TRBJ2-3
CDR3: CASSLFTDTQYF
DNA: TGTGCCAGCAGCTTATTCACAGATACGCAGTATTTT

size: -
D: -
V: TRBV5-4
J: TRBJ2-2
CDR3: CASSSPGGTGELFF
DNA: TGTGCCAGCAGCTCCCCTGGGGGCACCGGGGAGCTGTTTTTT

size: -
D: -
V: TRBV4-1
J: TRBJ1-5
CDR3: CASSQEGADLGRQPQHF
DNA: TGCGCCAGCAGCCAAGAGGGGGCTGATCTGGGGCGTCAGCCCCAGCATTTT

size: few
D: -
V: TRBV13
J: TRBJ1-1
CDR3: CASSGGRDGQAFF
DNA: TGTGCCAGCAGCGGAGGGCGTGATGGTCAAGCTTTCTTT

size: few
D: TRBD1
V: TRBV25-1
J: TRBJ1-2
CDR3: CASSEYAGQGGYTF
DNA: TGTGCCAGCAGTGAATATGCGGGACAGGGTGGCTACACCTTC

size: few
D: -
V: TRBV29-1
J: TRBJ1-1
CDR3: CSARTQQNTEAFF
DNA: TGCAGCGCCCGGACGCAACAGAACACTGAAGCTTTCTTT

size: -
D: -
V: TRBV5-6
J: TRBJ2-7
CDR3: CASSLQGYEQYF
DNA: TGTGCCAGCAGCTTACAGGGCTACGAGCAGTACTTC

size: -
D: -
V: TRBV6-6
J: TRBJ2-7
CDR3: CASRGSYEQYF
DNA: TGTGCCAGCAGGGGCTCCTACGAGCAGTACTTC

size: few
D: -
V: TRBV28
J: TRBJ1-1
CDR3: CASSLSPGQRGTFF
DNA: TGTGCCAGCAGTCTCTCACCCGGCCAACGGGGGACTTTCTTT

size: -
D: -
V: TRBV7-9
J: TRBJ1-1
CDR3: CASSSSLGKNTEAFF
DNA: TGTGCCAGCAGCTCTAGTTTGGGAAAGAACACTGAAGCTTTCTTT

size: -
D: TRBD1
V: TRBV29-1
J: TRBJ1-6
CDR3: CSARQGENSPLHF
DNA: TGCAGCGCCAGACAGGGGGAAAATTCACCCCTCCACTTT

size: -
D: -
V: TRBV19
J: TRBJ2-5
CDR3: CASSRDSTLETQYF
DNA: TGTGCCAGCTCCAGGGACTCCACTTTGGAGACCCAGTACTTC

size: -
D: -
V: TRBV7-6
J: TRBJ2-7
CDR3: CASSRLITGTYEQYF
DNA: TGTGCCAGCAGCCGACTTATTACAGGGACCTACGAGCAGTACTTC

size: few
D: TRBD1
V: TRBV23-1
J: TRBJ2-1
CDR3: CASSPHETGVSYNEQFF
DNA: TGCGCCAGCAGTCCTCACGAGACAGGGGTTTCCTACAATGAGCAGTTCTTC

size: few
D: -
V: TRBV18
J: TRBJ2-7
CDR3: CASSLTLGGTYEQYF
DNA: TGTGCCAGCTCACTTACCCTGGGGGGTACCTACGAGCAGTACTTC

size: few
D: -
V: TRBV6-1
J: TRBJ1-2
CDR3: CASSPATANNYGYTF
DNA: TGTGCCAGCAGTCCTGCGACAGCGAACAACTATGGCTACACCTTC

size: few
D: -
V: TRBV7-9
J: TRBJ1-1
CDR3: CASSLTGFGAFF
DNA: TGTGCCAGCAGCTTAACGGGGTTCGGAGCTTTCTTT

size: few
D: -
V: TRBV30
J: TRBJ2-1
CDR3: CAWLDTHISYNEQFF
DNA: TGTGCCTGGCTAGACACCCATATCTCCTACAATGAGCAGTTCTTC

size: -
D: -
V: TRBV6-5
J: TRBJ1-1
CDR3: CAIRGSLNTEAFF
DNA: TGTGCCATCAGAGGCAGTCTGAACACTGAAGCTTTCTTT